The clone carrying this T cell receptor beta chain was picked up many times. Its antigen is undetermined. TCRdb re-called the 5' RACE reads through MiXCR, storing one row per CDR3 protein. The sample records approximately 120,000 distinct CDR3 sequences, 6% to 8% being singletons. These data are taken from a study of T cells after yellow fever vaccination. Across the whole study: The authors prepared low-cell-number fractions using SMART-Seq v4 Ultra Low Input.

Study results and caveats: A limited proportion of clonotypes was detected within both the CD4 and CD8 compartments. Bulk-population clonotypes that are abundant could appear as contaminants in FACS-sorted repertoires. Reappearing after the booster were most of the clones from primary vaccination (around 96% CD4, approximately 88% CD8).

The sample here was CD4+ T cells sorted from PBMCs, taken more than 8 days after the first yellow fever vaccination. This clonotype was obtained from a man younger than 30 who received the YFV17D yellow fever vaccine.

Here the CDR3 DNA reads TGTGCCAGCAGTTACGGTGGGAACACTGAAGCTTTCTTT. Its protein product is CASSYGGNTEAFF. The rearrangement links TRBV6-5 to TRBJ1-1; D gene unclear. With 2 bases removed from V and 1 base from J, the gap between germline ends came to 5 bases. This CDR3 is 13 amino acids long. CDR1 is MNHEY and CDR2 is SVGAGI in the germline V gene.